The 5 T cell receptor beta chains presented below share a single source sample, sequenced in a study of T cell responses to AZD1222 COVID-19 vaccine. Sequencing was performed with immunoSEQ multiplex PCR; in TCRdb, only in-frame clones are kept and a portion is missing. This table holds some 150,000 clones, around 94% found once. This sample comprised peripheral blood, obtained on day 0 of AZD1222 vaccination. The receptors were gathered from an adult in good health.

CDR3 DNA sequence: TGTGCCAGCTCACCAATGGGAGACACTGAAGCTTTCTTT. Residues: CASSPMGDTEAFF. The chain couples TRBV18 to TRBJ1-1; D not certain. Germline V CDR1 and CDR2: KGHSH, LQKENI. The V gene lost 2 bases and the J gene lost 3 bases, with 7 bases spanning the gap. This CDR3 region has 13 residues.

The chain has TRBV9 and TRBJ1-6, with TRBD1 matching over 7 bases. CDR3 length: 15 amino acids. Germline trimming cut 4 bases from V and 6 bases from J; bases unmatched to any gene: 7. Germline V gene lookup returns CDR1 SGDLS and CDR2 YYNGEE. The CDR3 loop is CASSPGTAPNSPLHF. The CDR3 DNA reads TGTGCCAGCAGCCCAGGGACAGCACCTAATTCACCCCTCCACTTT.

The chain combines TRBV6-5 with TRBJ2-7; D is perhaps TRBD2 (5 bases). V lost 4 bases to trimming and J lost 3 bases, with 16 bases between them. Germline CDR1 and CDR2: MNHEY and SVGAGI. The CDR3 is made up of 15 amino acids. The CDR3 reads CASSSREDGYYEQYF. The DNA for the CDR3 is TGTGCCAGCAGTTCCCGGGAAGATGGATACTACGAGCAGTACTTC.

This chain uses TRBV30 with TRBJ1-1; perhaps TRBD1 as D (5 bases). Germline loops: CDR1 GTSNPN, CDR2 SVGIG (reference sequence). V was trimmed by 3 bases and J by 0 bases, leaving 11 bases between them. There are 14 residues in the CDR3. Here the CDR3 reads CAWRSGRLNTEAFF. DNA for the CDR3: TGTGCCTGGAGGTCAGGGAGACTGAACACTGAAGCTTTCTTT.

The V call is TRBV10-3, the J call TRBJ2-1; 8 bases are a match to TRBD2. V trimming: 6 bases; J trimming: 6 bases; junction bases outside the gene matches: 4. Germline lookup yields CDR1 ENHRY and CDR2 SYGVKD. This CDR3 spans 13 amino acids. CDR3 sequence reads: CAIRGTSLNEQFF. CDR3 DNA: TGTGCCATCAGAGGGACTAGTCTCAATGAGCAGTTCTTC.